A single T cell receptor beta chain is shown here with its context. Its target is not known. Method: immunoSEQ multiplex PCR; TCRdb's copy keeps in-frame clones and lacks some. The data show about 140,000 clones, with approximately 80% seen just once and 6.5% to 8% held by the top ten. The data stem from a study of cytotoxic CD8 clonotypes in ibrutinib-treated CLL. Across the study: After a median roughly twelve months on treatment (6 to 36), response samples were drawn.

General study results and limits: Circulating CD8+ T-cell counts were tracked by baseline clonality, which exceeded that of age-matched healthy donors.

This CDR3 region has 13 residues. V lost 2 bases and J 6 bases, leaving 12 bases between the germline ends. From germline, CDR1 is SGHRS and CDR2 YFSETQ. The TCR originated in a human donor with chronic lymphocytic leukemia. The J gene is TRBJ2-7, the V gene TRBV5-1; no clear D gene. Material: PBMCs, obtained after 36 months of ibrutinib treatment. The CDR3 protein is CASSFQGLGEQYF. The CDR3 bases are TGCGCCAGCAGCTTTCAAGGGCTGGGCGAGCAGTACTTC.